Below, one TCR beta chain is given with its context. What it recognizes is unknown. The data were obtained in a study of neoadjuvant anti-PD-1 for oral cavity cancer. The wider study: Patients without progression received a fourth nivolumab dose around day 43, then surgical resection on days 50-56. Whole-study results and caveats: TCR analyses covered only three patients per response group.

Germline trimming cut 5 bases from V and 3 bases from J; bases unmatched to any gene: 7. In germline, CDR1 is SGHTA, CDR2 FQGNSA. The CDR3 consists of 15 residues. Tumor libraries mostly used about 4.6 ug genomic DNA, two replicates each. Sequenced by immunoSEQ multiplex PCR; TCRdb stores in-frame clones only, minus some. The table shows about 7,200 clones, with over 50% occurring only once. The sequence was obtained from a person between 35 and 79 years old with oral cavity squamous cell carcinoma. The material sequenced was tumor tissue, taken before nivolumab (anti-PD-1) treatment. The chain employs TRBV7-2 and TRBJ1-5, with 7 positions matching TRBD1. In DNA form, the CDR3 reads TGTGCCAGCAGCCCCCGACAGGGAACCAATCAGCCCCAGCATTTT. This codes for CASSPRQGTNQPQHF.